These 15 T cell receptor beta chains originate from one sample sequenced in a study of blood T cell repertoires in COVID-19. Using immunoSEQ multiplex PCR, the repertoire was profiled, and TCRdb retains in-frame clones only, with some absent. The sample lists around 45,000 clones, around 90% occurring once. Specimen: peripheral blood. The receptor set was obtained from a man aged 80 or over with acute or convalescent COVID-19.

The chain joins TRBV5-1 to TRBJ2-3; the D gene is possibly TRBD1 (6 bases). The germline CDR1 and CDR2 sequences are SGHRS and YFSETQ. The V gene lost 5 bases and the J gene lost 4 bases, with 11 bases spanning the gap. The CDR3 is 13 amino acids. CDR3 in amino acids: CASRPTGPDTQYF. CDR3 in DNA: TGCGCCAGCAGACCTACAGGGCCAGATACGCAGTATTTT.

This sequence joins TRBV5-1 and TRBJ2-1; D ambiguous. Germline values: CDR1 SGHRS, CDR2 YFSETQ. V was shortened by 0 bases and J by 5 bases, with 6 bases between the two germline ends. The CDR3 spans 13 residues. The CDR3 region has the DNA TGCGCCAGCAGCTTGGCCAGAAACAATGAGCAGTTCTTC. Its protein is CASSLARNNEQFF.

The rearrangement links TRBV5-6 to TRBJ2-7; D is unresolved. Germline values: CDR1 SGHDT, CDR2 YYEEEE. This CDR3 has 16 residues. The germline V and J ends were trimmed by 0 bases and 4 bases, with 17 bases remaining between them. CDR3 amino acids: CASSLVGGYILYEQYF. The CDR3 DNA sequence: TGTGCCAGCAGCTTGGTCGGCGGATATATTTTGTACGAGCAGTACTTC.

The chain links TRBV6-5 to TRBJ2-5, with D tentatively TRBD1 (6 bases). The germline gives CDR1 MNHEY, CDR2 SVGAGI. V lost 6 bases to trimming and J lost 1 base, with 9 bases between them. The CDR3 sequence is 13 residues long. CDR3 amino acids: CASSRTAQETQYF. The CDR3 DNA is TGTGCCAGCAGCAGGACAGCCCAAGAGACCCAGTACTTC.

The chain joins TRBV6-4 to TRBJ1-4; TRBD1 matches at 9 bases. Germline-derived CDR1 and CDR2 are MRHNA and SNTAGT. The length of the CDR3 is 14 residues. Trimming removed 0 bases from V and 10 bases from J; junction bases left unmatched: 3. The CDR3 protein is CASSDSTGGGKLFF. The CDR3 DNA follows: TGTGCCAGCAGTGACTCGACAGGGGGAGGAAAACTGTTTTTT.

The chain uses TRBV12-3 or TRBV12-4 and TRBJ1-5; D remains unclear. The CDR3 has 13 amino acids. Deletions cut 8 bases from V and 1 base from J, with 9 bases between. CDR3 sequence: CASGPGSNQPQHF. DNA of the CDR3: TGTGCCAGCGGGCCGGGGAGCAATCAGCCCCAGCATTTT.

This rearrangement joins TRBV5-1 to TRBJ2-1, with 10 nucleotides matching TRBD2. Germline CDR1 reads SGHRS; CDR2 reads YFSETQ. The CDR3 runs to 16 residues. Trimming took 0 bases from V and 2 from J; bases not matched to a gene: 2. The CDR3 reads CASSLDSGGTYNEQFF. The CDR3 bases are TGCGCCAGCAGCTTGGATAGCGGGGGGACCTACAATGAGCAGTTCTTC.

The J gene is TRBJ2-7, the V gene TRBV10-3, with 8 positions matching TRBD1. V lost 4 bases, J lost 7 bases, and 6 bases stayed unmatched. Germline CDR1 reads ENHRY; CDR2 reads SYGVKD. The CDR3 has 13 amino acids. CDR3: CAISAGQAEEQYF. In DNA, the CDR3 is TGTGCCATCAGTGCGGGACAGGCCGAGGAGCAGTACTTC.

This clone is a singleton in its sample. The rearrangement links TRBV6-5 to TRBJ2-7; the D gene is possibly TRBD2 (6 bases). Per the germline V gene, CDR1 is MNHEY and CDR2 is SVGAGI. This CDR3 comprises 13 residues. Trimming removed 7 bases from V and 6 bases from J, with 16 bases in between. The CDR3 DNA reads TGTGCCAGCACTTCGGCGGGGTCGGGCGAGCAGTACTTC. Translated, it gives CASTSAGSGEQYF.

V and J are TRBV18 and TRBJ1-1, with TRBD1 identical over 7 bases. V gave up 4 bases and J gave up 0 bases; unmatched junction bases: 11. Germline lookup yields CDR1 KGHSH and CDR2 LQKENI. The CDR3 has 17 amino acids. The CDR3 protein is CASSLVRTGEVNTEAFF. The CDR3 bases are TGTGCCAGCTCACTCGTCCGGACAGGCGAAGTGAACACTGAAGCTTTCTTT.

The V call is TRBV18, the J call TRBJ2-1; D remains ambiguous. V shed 5 bases and J shed 0 bases, with 14 bases lying between them. Per germline, CDR1 KGHSH and CDR2 LQKENI. The CDR3 is 16 residues long. DNA for the CDR3: TGTGCCAGCTCAGGGCAGGCACTGAGCTCCTACAATGAGCAGTTCTTC. Its translation: CASSGQALSSYNEQFF. Supplemented by reference TRBV18 and TRBJ2-1, the full variable domain reads NAGVMQNPRHLVRRRGQEARLRCSPMKGHSHVYWYRQLPEEGLKFMVYLQKENIIDESGMPKERFSAEFPKEGPSILRIQQVVRGDSAAYFCASSGQALSSYNEQFFGPGTRLTVL.

The chain joins TRBV6-4 to TRBJ1-5; D unclear. With 0 bases removed from V and 0 bases from J, the gap between germline ends came to 6 bases. The CDR3 length is 15 residues. The germline V gene has CDR1 MRHNA and CDR2 SNTAGT. This CDR3 reads CASSDSGDSNQPQHF. In DNA, the CDR3 is TGTGCCAGCAGTGACTCAGGAGATAGCAATCAGCCCCAGCATTTT.

The sample holds a few counts of this clone. The J gene is TRBJ2-7, the V gene TRBV6-6, with D tentatively TRBD2 (6 bases). Trimming pared 6 bases from V and 0 bases from J, leaving 9 bases between. The CDR3 covers 13 residues. Germline V gene lookup returns CDR1 MNHNY and CDR2 SVGAGI (reference sequence). The CDR3 sequence: CASSSGASYEQYF. Here the CDR3 DNA reads TGTGCCAGCAGCTCGGGAGCCTCCTACGAGCAGTACTTC.

The CDR3 sequence is CASSAGQGLPGELFF. The CDR3, as DNA: TGTGCCAGCAGCGCCGGACAGGGGTTGCCCGGGGAGCTGTTTTTT. The V and J genes are TRBV9 and TRBJ2-2; the match to TRBD1 covers 9 bases. The CDR3 loop spans 15 amino acids. With 3 bases clipped from V and 6 bases from J, the junction kept 6 bases outside the gene matches. Germline-derived CDR1 and CDR2 are SGDLS and YYNGEE.

The chain has TRBV5-1 and TRBJ1-1, with D tentatively TRBD1 (5 bases). This CDR3 has 16 amino acids. Germline CDR1 and CDR2: SGHRS and YFSETQ. Deletions cut 0 bases from V and 8 bases from J, with 20 bases between. CDR3 residues: CASSLAPSGGNQEAFF. CDR3 DNA: TGCGCCAGCAGCTTGGCCCCCTCGGGGGGGAATCAGGAAGCTTTCTTT.